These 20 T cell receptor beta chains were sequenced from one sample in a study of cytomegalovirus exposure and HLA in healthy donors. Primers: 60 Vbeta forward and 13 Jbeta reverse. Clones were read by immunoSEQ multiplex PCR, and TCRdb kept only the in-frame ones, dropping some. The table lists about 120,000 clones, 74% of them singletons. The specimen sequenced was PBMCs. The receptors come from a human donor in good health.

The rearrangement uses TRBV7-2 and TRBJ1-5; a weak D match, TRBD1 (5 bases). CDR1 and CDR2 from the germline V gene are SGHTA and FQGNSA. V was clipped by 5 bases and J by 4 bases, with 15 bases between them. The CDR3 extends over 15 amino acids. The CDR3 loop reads CASSPGQPTNQPQHF. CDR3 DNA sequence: TGTGCCAGCAGCCCAGGACAACCAACTAATCAGCCCCAGCATTTT.

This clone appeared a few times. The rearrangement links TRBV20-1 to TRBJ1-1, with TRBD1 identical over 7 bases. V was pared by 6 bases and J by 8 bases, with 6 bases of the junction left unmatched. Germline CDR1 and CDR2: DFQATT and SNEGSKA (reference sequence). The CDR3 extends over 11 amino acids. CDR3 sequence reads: CSANRQGEAFF. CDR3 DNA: TGCAGTGCAAACCGACAGGGAGAAGCTTTCTTT.

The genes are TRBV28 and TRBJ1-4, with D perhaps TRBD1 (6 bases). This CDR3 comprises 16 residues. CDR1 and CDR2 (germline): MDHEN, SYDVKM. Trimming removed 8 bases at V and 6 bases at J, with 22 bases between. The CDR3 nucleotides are TGTGCCAGCGAATCCTCCGCTCAGGGGCCCTATGAAAAACTGTTTTTT. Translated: CASESSAQGPYEKLFF.

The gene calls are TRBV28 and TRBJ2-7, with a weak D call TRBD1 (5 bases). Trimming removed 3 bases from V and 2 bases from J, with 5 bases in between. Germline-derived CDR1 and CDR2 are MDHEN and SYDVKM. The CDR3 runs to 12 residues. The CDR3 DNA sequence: TGTGCCAGCAGTTTCAGGGCCTACGAGCAGTACTTC. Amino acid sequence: CASSFRAYEQYF.

The CDR3 region has the DNA TGTGCCAGCAGTTTATATAGTCAGGGCGGCACAGATACGCAGTATTTT. It specifies CASSLYSQGGTDTQYF. The J gene is TRBJ2-3, the V gene TRBV27; TRBD1 might be the D (5 bases). The CDR3 loop spans 16 amino acids. The V gene's germline CDR1 is MNHEY and CDR2 SMNVEV (reference sequence). The germline V and J ends were trimmed by 1 base and 1 base, with 12 bases remaining between them.

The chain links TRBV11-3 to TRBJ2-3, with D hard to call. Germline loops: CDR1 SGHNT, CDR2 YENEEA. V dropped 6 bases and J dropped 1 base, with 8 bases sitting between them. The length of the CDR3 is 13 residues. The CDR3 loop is CASRDTGTDTQYF. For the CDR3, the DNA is TGTGCCAGCAGAGATACTGGCACAGATACGCAGTATTTT.

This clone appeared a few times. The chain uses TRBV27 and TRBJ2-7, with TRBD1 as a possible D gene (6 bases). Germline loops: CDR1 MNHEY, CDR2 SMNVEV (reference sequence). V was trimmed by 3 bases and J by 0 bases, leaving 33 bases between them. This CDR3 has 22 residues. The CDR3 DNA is TGTGCCAGCAGTTTTTCGGATCCCCGCAGGGGATCTGGTTGGGGAAGCTCCTACGAGCAGTACTTC. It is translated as CASSFSDPRRGSGWGSSYEQYF.

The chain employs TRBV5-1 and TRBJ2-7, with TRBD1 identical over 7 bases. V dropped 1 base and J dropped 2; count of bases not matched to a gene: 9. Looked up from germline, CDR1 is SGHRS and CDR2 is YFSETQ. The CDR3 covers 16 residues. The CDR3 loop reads CASSLQPQGTAYEQYF. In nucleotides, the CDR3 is TGCGCCAGCAGCTTGCAACCACAGGGGACGGCCTACGAGCAGTACTTC.

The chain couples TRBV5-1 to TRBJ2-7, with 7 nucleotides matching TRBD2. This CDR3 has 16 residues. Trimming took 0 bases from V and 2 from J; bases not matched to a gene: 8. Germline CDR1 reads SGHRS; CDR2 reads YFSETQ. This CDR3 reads CASSLAGGPSPYEQYF. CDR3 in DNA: TGCGCCAGCAGCTTGGCGGGGGGTCCCTCCCCCTACGAGCAGTACTTC.

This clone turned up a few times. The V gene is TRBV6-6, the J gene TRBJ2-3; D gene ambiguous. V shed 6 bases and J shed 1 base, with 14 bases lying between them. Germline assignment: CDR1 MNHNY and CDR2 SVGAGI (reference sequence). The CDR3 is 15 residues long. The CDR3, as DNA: TGTGCCAGCAGCCCGAGTGTCGCACGCACAGATACGCAGTATTTT. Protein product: CASSPSVARTDTQYF.

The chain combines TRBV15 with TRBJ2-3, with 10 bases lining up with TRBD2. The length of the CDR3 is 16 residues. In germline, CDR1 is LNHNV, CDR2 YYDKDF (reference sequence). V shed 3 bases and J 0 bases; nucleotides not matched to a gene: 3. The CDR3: CATSRGGLASTDTQYF. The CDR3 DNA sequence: TGTGCCACCAGCAGGGGGGGACTAGCGAGCACAGATACGCAGTATTTT.

CDR3 region: CAWSWGRGTDTQYF. The CDR3 DNA follows: TGTGCCTGGAGTTGGGGCAGGGGGACAGATACGCAGTATTTT. The chain couples TRBV30 to TRBJ2-3, with 7 bases aligning to TRBD1. Germline V CDR1 and CDR2: GTSNPN, SVGIG (reference sequence). The CDR3 runs 14 residues. The V segment lost 2 bases and the J segment 3 bases; nucleotides outside the gene matches: 5.

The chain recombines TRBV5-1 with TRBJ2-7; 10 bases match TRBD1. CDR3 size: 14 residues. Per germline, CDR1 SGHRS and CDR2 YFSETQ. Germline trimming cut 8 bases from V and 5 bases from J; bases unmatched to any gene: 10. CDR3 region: CASSIRDRGHEQYF. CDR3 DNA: TGCGCCAGTAGCATCCGGGACAGGGGACACGAGCAGTACTTC.

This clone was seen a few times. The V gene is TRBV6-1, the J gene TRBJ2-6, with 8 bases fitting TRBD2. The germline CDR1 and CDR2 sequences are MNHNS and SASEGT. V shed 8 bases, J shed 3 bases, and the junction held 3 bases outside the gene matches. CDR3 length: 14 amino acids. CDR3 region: CASGRGVGANVLTF. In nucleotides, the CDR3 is TGTGCCAGCGGGCGGGGGGTTGGGGCCAACGTCCTGACTTTC.

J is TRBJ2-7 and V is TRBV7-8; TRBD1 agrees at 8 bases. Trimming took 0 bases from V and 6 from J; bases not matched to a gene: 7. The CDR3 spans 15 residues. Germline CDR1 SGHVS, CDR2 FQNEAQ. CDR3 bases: TGTGCCAGCAGCTTAGCGGACAGGGCTCTTGGCGAGCAGTACTTC. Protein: CASSLADRALGEQYF.

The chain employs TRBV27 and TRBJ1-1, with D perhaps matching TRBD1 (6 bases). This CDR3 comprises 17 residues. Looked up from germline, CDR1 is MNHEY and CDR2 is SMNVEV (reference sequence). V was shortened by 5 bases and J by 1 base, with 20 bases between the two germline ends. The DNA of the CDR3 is TGTGCCAGCAGTCCGCAAAAGATTCAGGGGAGGAACACTGAAGCTTTCTTT. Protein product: CASSPQKIQGRNTEAFF.

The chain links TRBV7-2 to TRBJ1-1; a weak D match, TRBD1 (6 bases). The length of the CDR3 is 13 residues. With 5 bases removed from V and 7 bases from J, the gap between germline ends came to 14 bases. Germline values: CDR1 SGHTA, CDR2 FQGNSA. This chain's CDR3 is CASSRGQAREAFF. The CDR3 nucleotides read TGTGCCAGCAGCCGGGGACAAGCACGTGAAGCTTTCTTT.

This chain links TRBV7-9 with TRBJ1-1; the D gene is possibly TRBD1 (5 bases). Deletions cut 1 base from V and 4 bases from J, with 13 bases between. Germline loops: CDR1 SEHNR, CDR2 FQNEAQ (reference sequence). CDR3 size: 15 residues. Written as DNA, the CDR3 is TGTGCCAGCAGCTTAGTCGCAGGGCTGGCCACTGAAGCTTTCTTT. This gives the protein CASSLVAGLATEAFF.

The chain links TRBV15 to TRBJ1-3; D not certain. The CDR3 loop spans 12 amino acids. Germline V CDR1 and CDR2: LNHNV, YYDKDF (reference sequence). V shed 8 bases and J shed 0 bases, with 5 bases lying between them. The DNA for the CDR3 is TGTGCCACCGCGAGCTCTGGAAACACCATATATTTT. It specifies CATASSGNTIYF.

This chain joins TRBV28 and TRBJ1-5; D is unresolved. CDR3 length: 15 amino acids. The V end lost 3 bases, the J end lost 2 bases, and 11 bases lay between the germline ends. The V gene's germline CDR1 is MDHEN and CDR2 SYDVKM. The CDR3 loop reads CASSFKRAGNQPQHF. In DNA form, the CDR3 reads TGTGCCAGCAGTTTTAAGAGGGCTGGCAATCAGCCCCAGCATTTT.